The 8 T cell receptor beta chains presented below share a single source sample, sequenced in a study of control samples from healthy donors and cancer patients. Sequencing was performed with immunoSEQ multiplex PCR; in TCRdb, only in-frame clones are kept and a portion is missing. The data contain about 180,000 clones, around 94% of them seen just once; the ten biggest clones take up 1.2% to 1.5%. What was sequenced was blood. The receptors derive from a woman aged 18-29 years in good health.

The CDR3: CSADMNTEAFF. As DNA, the CDR3 is TGCAGCGCAGACATGAACACTGAAGCTTTCTTT. The genes are TRBV20-1 and TRBJ1-1, with unresolved D. The CDR3 has 11 amino acids. The germline V gene has CDR1 DFQATT and CDR2 SNEGSKA (reference sequence).

Comment on this clone: One end of the junction fails to match germline, which may point to a read error. The chain uses TRBV6-2 or TRBV6-3 and TRBJ1-5; unclear D gene. The CDR3 has 14 amino acids. Germline V gene lookup returns CDR1 MNHEY and CDR2 SVGEGT. DNA for the CDR3: TGTGTCAGCAGTGGCAGTTATAGCAATCAGCCCCAGCATTTT. Amino acids: CVSSGSYSNQPQHF.

CDR3 region: CASSLGGGDQPQHF. CDR3 DNA: TGTGCCAGCAGCCTCGGGGGGGGCGACCAGCCCCAGCATTTT. V gene TRBV7-8 combines with J gene TRBJ1-5; D is possibly TRBD1 (6 bases). Trimming took off 5 bases at V and 7 bases at J, with 15 bases between the two ends. CDR1 and CDR2 (germline): SGHVS, FQNEAQ. CDR3 length equals 14 residues. Filled out from reference TRBV7-8 and TRBJ1-5, the complete variable domain reads GAGVSQSPRYKVAKRGQDVALRCDPISGHVSLFWYQQALGQGPEFLTYFQNEAQLDKSGLPSDRFFAERPEGSVSTLKIQRTQQEDSAVYLCASSLGGGDQPQHFGDGTRLSIL.

The chain has TRBV10-3 and TRBJ1-1; possibly TRBD1 for D (6 bases). This CDR3 has 13 amino acids. CDR1 is ENHRY and CDR2 is SYGVKD in the germline V gene. Trimming removed 3 bases from V and 8 bases from J, with 13 bases in between. This CDR3 reads CAISDPGAGEAFF. The CDR3 DNA is TGTGCCATCAGTGACCCAGGGGCTGGGGAAGCTTTCTTT.

This clone came up once. The rearrangement uses TRBV10-3 and TRBJ2-1; no clear D gene. Germline CDR1 ENHRY, CDR2 SYGVKD. The CDR3 runs to 14 residues. The V end was cut by 1 base, the J end by 6 bases, with 10 bases between. The CDR3 loop reads CAISEYTGPNEQFF. Here the CDR3 DNA reads TGTGCCATCAGTGAGTATACTGGGCCCAATGAGCAGTTCTTC.

The gene calls are TRBV5-1 and TRBJ2-7; D is perhaps TRBD1 (6 bases). The V gene's germline CDR1 is SGHRS and CDR2 YFSETQ. This CDR3 spans 13 amino acids. The V gene lost 9 bases and the J gene lost 7 bases, with 20 bases spanning the gap. The CDR3 DNA sequence: TGCGCCACAAGAAACAGGGAAACGGAAGAGCAGTACTTC. Encoded protein: CATRNRETEEQYF.

The chain links TRBV5-6 to TRBJ1-2; D ambiguous. Trimming left V 4 bases short and J 7 bases short, with 14 bases between. Germline loops: CDR1 SGHDT, CDR2 YYEEEE. The CDR3 is 13 residues long. This CDR3 is CASSRTGSSGYTF. CDR3 DNA: TGTGCCAGCAGCAGGACCGGATCCTCTGGCTACACCTTC. The full variable domain, completed using reference TRBV5-6 and TRBJ1-2, is DAGVTQSPTHLIKTRGQQVTLRCSPKSGHDTVSWYQQALGQGPQFIFQYYEEEERQRGNFPDRFSGHQFPNYSSELNVNALLLGDSALYLCASSRTGSSGYTFGSGTRLTVV.

Here the CDR3 reads CASSSDSREQYF. The CDR3 bases are TGTGCCAGCAGCTCGGACAGCCGGGAGCAGTACTTC. The chain combines TRBV7-6 with TRBJ2-7; TRBD1 might be the D (6 bases). This CDR3 is 12 amino acids long. Germline CDR1 reads SGHVS; CDR2 reads FNYEAQ. V lost 4 bases, J lost 7 bases, and 11 bases lay in between.